The entry below describes one T cell receptor (beta chain). In the source study's methods: For nucleated cells, counts were estimated from reference gene primer amplification. Sequencing used immunoSEQ multiplex PCR; TCRdb keeps in-frame clones, though not all of them. V, J and clone size are taken as reported in that table, and D and trimming were inferred from the DNA itself. Of under 35,000 clones in the sample, around 83% were seen once. The data belong to a study of blood T cell repertoires in COVID-19. Looking at the study overall: There were acute and convalescent COVID-19 samples, and they came from the United States, Italy and Spain. The analysed material was cDNA or gDNA that came from T cells, B-cell-depleted T cells, or PBMCs.

This CDR3 region has 16 residues. The germline gives CDR1 MNHEY, CDR2 SMNVEV (reference sequence). Trimming cost V 1 base and J 4 bases; bases outside gene matches: 10. Material for sequencing was peripheral blood. The V and J genes are TRBV27 and TRBJ2-7; 7 nucleotides line up with TRBD1. This receptor was identified in a human donor in a cohort sampled during active COVID-19. This CDR3 reads CASSLLTTGLSYEQYF. The DNA of the CDR3 is TGTGCCAGCAGTTTATTGACGACAGGGCTATCGTACGAGCAGTACTTC.